Below, 22 T cell receptor beta chains from the same sample are listed, as sequenced in a study of blood T cell repertoires in COVID-19 (dated by TCRdb to about 2020). Receptors were amplified or captured by the immunoSEQ multiplex PCR assay. TCRdb took over this immuneACCESS table, retaining in-frame rearrangements with V and J assigned. Such tables are incomplete; in checked studies, under half of the missing clones stem from an unresolved V gene, and the remainder is unexplained. The sample table holds approximately 210,000 clones, of which about 88% were seen once. About 4.2% of the sample lies in the top ten. Sequencing was carried out using peripheral blood. The receptor source for this set is a human donor in a cohort sampled during active COVID-19.

In this sample, this clone turned up once. DNA for the CDR3: TGTGCCATCAGTGAAGGACTGCCCTTCAATCAGCCCCAGCATTTT. Protein product: CAISEGLPFNQPQHF. The rearrangement joins TRBV10-3 to TRBJ1-5; D uncertain. CDR1 is ENHRY and CDR2 is SYGVKD in the germline V gene. V was pared by 3 bases and J by 3 bases, with 12 bases between. The CDR3 runs to 15 residues.

The CDR3: CASSQQALSGNTIYF. The CDR3 DNA is TGTGCCAGCAGCCAACAGGCCCTCTCTGGAAACACCATATATTTT. The V gene is TRBV7-9, the J gene TRBJ1-3; tentative D call: TRBD1 (5 bases). V was trimmed by 5 bases and J by 0 bases, leaving 11 bases between them. Germline CDR1 and CDR2: SEHNR and FQNEAQ (reference sequence). The length of the CDR3 is 15 residues.

The CDR3 here is CATKDGNPNQPQHF. The CDR3 nucleotides read TGTGCCACCAAGGACGGGAACCCGAATCAGCCCCAGCATTTT. This chain connects TRBV24-1 to TRBJ1-5; D gene ambiguous. CDR1 is KGHDR, CDR2 SFDVKD, per germline. With 8 bases removed from V and 4 bases from J, the gap between germline ends came to 14 bases. The CDR3 extends over 14 amino acids.

This rearrangement joins TRBV4-3 to TRBJ2-3, with 7 bases matching TRBD2. CDR3 length equals 18 residues. V trimming: 1 base; J trimming: 0 bases; junction bases outside the gene matches: 10. The germline V gene encodes CDR1 LGHNA and CDR2 YSLEER. CDR3 in DNA: TGCGCCAGCAGCCAAGGTCTGAGCGGGACTCGAAGCACAGATACGCAGTATTTT. As protein: CASSQGLSGTRSTDTQYF.

The gene calls are TRBV6-1 and TRBJ1-6; possible D gene TRBD1, 6 bases. CDR1 MNHNS and CDR2 SASEGT come from the germline V gene. Deletions cut 3 bases from V and 17 bases from J, with 17 bases between. This CDR3 comprises 13 residues. The DNA of the CDR3 is TGTGCCAGCAGTGAGAGCCAGGGGAAAAGGTTCCACTTT. It translates to CASSESQGKRFHF.

The chain is built from TRBV3-1 (or the pseudogene TRBV3-2) and TRBJ1-6; D perhaps matches TRBD1 (5 bases). Germline V CDR1 and CDR2: LGHDT, YNNKEL (reference sequence). With 8 bases removed from V and 9 bases from J, the gap between germline ends came to 14 bases. This CDR3 contains 13 residues. CDR3 amino acids: CASGIDRVSPLHF. For the CDR3, the DNA is TGTGCCAGCGGGATTGACAGAGTTTCACCCCTCCACTTT.

The chain couples TRBV4-3 to TRBJ1-1; weak D call: TRBD1 (5 bases). With 0 bases removed from V and 0 bases from J, the gap between germline ends came to 11 bases. Germline lookup yields CDR1 LGHNA and CDR2 YSLEER. The CDR3 spans 16 residues. The CDR3 protein is CASSQEVGGMNTEAFF. Written as DNA, the CDR3 is TGCGCCAGCAGCCAAGAAGTCGGGGGGATGAACACTGAAGCTTTCTTT.

The V and J genes are TRBV5-1 and TRBJ2-2; 7 nucleotides line up with TRBD2. Germline trimming cut 3 bases from V and 4 bases from J; bases unmatched to any gene: 3. CDR1 and CDR2 (germline): SGHRS, YFSETQ. This CDR3 is 14 amino acids long. CDR3 nucleotides: TGCGCCAGCAGCTGGGGGACTATCACCGGGGAGCTGTTTTTT. This gives the protein CASSWGTITGELFF.

The chain joins TRBV30 to TRBJ2-3, with 9 positions matching TRBD2. The V gene end was trimmed by 2 bases and the J gene end by 2 bases; junction bases not matched to a gene: 8. The germline CDR1 and CDR2 sequences are GTSNPN and SVGIG (reference sequence). The CDR3 is 16 amino acids. CDR3 sequence reads: CAWSRGLARDTDTQYF. In DNA, the CDR3 is TGTGCCTGGAGTCGAGGACTAGCGCGAGACACAGATACGCAGTATTTT. Variable domain in full (rest from reference TRBV30 and TRBJ2-3): SQTIHQWPATLVQPVGSPLSLECTVEGTSNPNLYWYRQAAGRGLQLLFYSVGIGQISSEVPQNLSASRPQDRQFILSSKKLLLSDSGFYLCAWSRGLARDTDTQYFGPGTRLTVL.

The sample holds one count of this clone. One end of the junction does not line up with germline, which may come from a read error. This chain connects TRBV7-7 to TRBJ2-7; possible D gene TRBD2, 7 bases. Germline CDR1 reads SSHAT; CDR2 reads FNYEAQ (reference sequence). The CDR3 consists of 15 residues. The CDR3 sequence is CASSPQRGGSYEQYF. The CDR3 region has the DNA TGTGCTAGCAGCCCGCAGAGGGGGGGTTCCTACGAGCAGTACTTC.

The chain links TRBV27 to TRBJ2-3; 8 nucleotides align to TRBD2. The V gene end was trimmed by 10 bases and the J gene end by 4 bases; junction bases not matched to a gene: 13. The CDR3 runs to 15 residues. Per the germline V gene, CDR1 is MNHEY and CDR2 is SMNVEV (reference sequence). This CDR3 is CATSSLSGGADTQYF. CDR3 nucleotides: TGTGCCACCAGCAGCCTTTCGGGGGGGGCAGATACGCAGTATTTT.

In regard to this clone: Other DNA sequences in this sample translate to the same CDR3. V and J are TRBV10-2 and TRBJ2-7; no reliable D call. V was cut by 6 bases and J by 2 bases, with 23 bases left in between. The CDR3 consists of 17 residues. Germline assignment: CDR1 WSHSY and CDR2 SAAADI. The CDR3 reads CASSPIDTPMKAYEQYF. For the CDR3, the DNA is TGCGCCAGCAGCCCAATTGACACGCCGATGAAGGCCTACGAGCAGTACTTC.

This chain uses TRBV5-6 with TRBJ2-7; D perhaps matches TRBD1 (6 bases). Germline assignment: CDR1 SGHDT and CDR2 YYEEEE. The length of the CDR3 is 14 residues. Trimming took off 0 bases at V and 3 bases at J, with 10 bases between the two ends. This chain's CDR3 is CASSLAGVVYEQYF. The CDR3 bases are TGTGCCAGCAGCTTGGCAGGGGTAGTCTACGAGCAGTACTTC.

The CDR3 spells CAWSVPGLLLDTQYF. The CDR3 DNA reads TGTGCCTGGAGTGTCCCAGGGCTTTTATTGGATACGCAGTATTTT. This chain joins TRBV30 and TRBJ2-3; D might be TRBD1 (5 bases). Trimming stripped 0 bases from V and 6 bases from J, with 16 bases between. CDR1 and CDR2 (germline): GTSNPN, SVGIG (reference sequence). This CDR3 spans 15 amino acids.

This clone was recorded at least ten times. The chain is built from TRBV29-1 and TRBJ2-2, with D perhaps TRBD2 (6 bases). The CDR3 sequence is 14 residues long. CDR1 SQVTM and CDR2 ANQGSEA come from the germline V gene. V was trimmed by 2 bases and J by 2 bases, leaving 9 bases between them. The CDR3 loop reads CSVERGSNTGELFF. In nucleotides, the CDR3 is TGCAGCGTTGAACGGGGGTCCAACACCGGGGAGCTGTTTTTT.

This clone was detected only once. The chain employs TRBV6-1 and TRBJ1-5; D is uncertain. This CDR3 has 14 amino acids. V lost 1 base and J lost 7, with 11 bases in between. CDR1 MNHNS and CDR2 SASEGT come from the germline V gene. The CDR3 DNA reads as TGTGCCAGCAGTGAAGGGGAGGGAGGGCAGCCCCAGCATTTT. It translates to CASSEGEGGQPQHF.

The chain carries TRBV24-1 and TRBJ2-2; no clear D. The CDR3 totals 12 residues. Germline CDR1 KGHDR, CDR2 SFDVKD. V lost 8 bases and J 3 bases, leaving 6 bases between the germline ends. The chain's CDR3 is CATNGDTGELFF. The CDR3 DNA sequence: TGTGCCACCAACGGAGACACCGGGGAGCTGTTTTTT.

The rearrangement joins TRBV7-6 to TRBJ2-7; 8 nucleotides line up with TRBD1. V lost 3 bases and J lost 3; bases outside the gene matches: 4. The germline V gene has CDR1 SGHVS and CDR2 FNYEAQ. The CDR3 is 14 residues long. The CDR3 DNA reads as TGTGCCAGCAGCTTGGATACAGGGGGCTACGAGCAGTACTTC. The encoded protein is CASSLDTGGYEQYF.

The chain combines TRBV19 with TRBJ2-1; 12 bases align to TRBD2. The J segment lost 10 bases and the V segment lost 4 bases, leaving 2 bases of the junction unmatched. The CDR3 runs 13 residues. Germline-derived CDR1 and CDR2 are LNHDA and SQIVND (reference sequence). In nucleotides, the CDR3 is TGTGCCAGTAGTACTGGACTAGCGGGAGAGCAGTTCTTC. It is translated as CASSTGLAGEQFF.

This chain connects TRBV19 to TRBJ2-7; 10 bases are a match to TRBD1. CDR3 size: 14 residues. The germline gives CDR1 LNHDA, CDR2 SQIVND (reference sequence). V shed 3 bases, J shed 4 bases, and the junction held 3 bases outside the gene matches. Written as DNA, the CDR3 is TGTGCCAGTAGTATCGGACAGGGGGGTTACGAGCAGTACTTC. This encodes CASSIGQGGYEQYF.

V gene TRBV24-1 combines with J gene TRBJ1-2; D is possibly TRBD1 (5 bases). This CDR3 comprises 14 residues. Germline CDR1 is KGHDR and CDR2 is SFDVKD. The V and J ends lost 3 bases and 0 bases respectively, with 7 bases between them. For the CDR3, the DNA is TGTGCCACCAGTGATCTGACAGCTAACTATGGCTACACCTTC. As protein: CATSDLTANYGYTF.

CDR3 amino acids: CASSQGLLPIYGYTF. DNA of the CDR3: TGTGCCAGCAGCCAAGGGCTCCTCCCAATCTATGGCTACACCTTC. The gene calls are TRBV3-1 (or the pseudogene TRBV3-2) and TRBJ1-2, with unresolved D. CDR3 length: 15 residues. V lost 1 base to trimming and J lost 4 bases, with 13 bases between them. The germline gives CDR1 LGHDT, CDR2 YNNKEL (reference sequence).